A single sample is the source of the 32 T cell receptor beta chains below, sequenced in a study of blood T cell repertoires in COVID-19. The assay was immunoSEQ multiplex PCR, and TCRdb's table has in-frame clones only and misses some. The sample contains 100,000 or so clones, just over 85% of which appear only once. The sample comprised peripheral blood. The receptors were sampled from a human donor in a cohort sampled during active COVID-19.

This chain uses TRBV21-1 with TRBJ2-5; the table's D call, TRBD1, was not checked against the DNA. TRBV21-1 is a documented pseudogene. The CDR3 is made up of 18 amino acids. Here the CDR3 DNA reads TGTGCCAGCAGCAAAGGGGATACCACAGGGGCAGACCAAGAGACCCAGTACTTC. This translates into CASSKGDTTGADQETQYF.

The gene calls are TRBV5-1 and TRBJ2-7; TRBD1 is a possible D gene (5 bases). V lost 3 bases and J lost 1, with 11 bases in between. CDR1 SGHRS and CDR2 YFSETQ come from the germline V gene. This CDR3 contains 14 residues. The chain's CDR3 is CASSWQGFSYEQYF. CDR3 DNA: TGCGCCAGCAGCTGGCAGGGTTTTTCCTACGAGCAGTACTTC.

The chain couples TRBV29-1 to TRBJ1-2; 8 nucleotides line up with TRBD1. The CDR3 is made up of 15 amino acids. Looked up from germline, CDR1 is SQVTM and CDR2 is ANQGSEA. Trimming cost V 4 bases and J 4 bases; bases outside gene matches: 11. This CDR3 reads CSVGTGLVWVYGYTF. In nucleotides, the CDR3 is TGCAGCGTTGGGACAGGGCTGGTCTGGGTCTATGGCTACACCTTC.

The J gene is TRBJ2-7, the V gene TRBV6-1; no reliable D call. The V end was cut by 3 bases, the J end by 3 bases, with 9 bases between. The CDR3 runs to 13 residues. CDR1 is MNHNS, CDR2 SASEGT, per germline. Written as DNA, the CDR3 is TGTGCCAGCAGTGAGGGCACCTACTACGAGCAGTACTTC. This translates into CASSEGTYYEQYF.

V is TRBV2 and J is TRBJ2-7; TRBD1 matches 7 bases. After removal of 6 bases from V and 4 bases from J, the junction contained 6 bases not matched to a gene. Per the germline V gene, CDR1 is SNHLY and CDR2 is FYNNEI. The CDR3 has 13 amino acids. The CDR3 DNA reads TGTGCCAGCAGGGACAGGTTAAGGTACGAGCAGTACTTC. Its protein is CASRDRLRYEQYF.

This sequence joins TRBV6-4 and TRBJ1-1; D is unclear. The germline V gene encodes CDR1 MRHNA and CDR2 SNTAGT. The CDR3 runs to 14 residues. The germline V and J ends were trimmed by 0 bases and 3 bases, with 8 bases remaining between them. The CDR3 DNA is TGTGCCAGCAGTGACTCGAACCGGGACACTGAAGCTTTCTTT. This encodes CASSDSNRDTEAFF.

The chain employs TRBV7-9 and TRBJ2-2, with no clear D. The CDR3 has 13 residues. Trimming removed 7 bases from V and 10 bases from J, with 16 bases in between. Germline lookup yields CDR1 SEHNR and CDR2 FQNEAQ (reference sequence). CDR3 nucleotide sequence: TGTGCCAGCATCAATACTCCCCGCGAGGAGCTGTTTTTT. Translating it yields CASINTPREELFF.

This rearrangement joins TRBV28 to TRBJ1-2, with D possibly TRBD1 on 5 matching bases. This CDR3 spans 13 amino acids. V shed 4 bases and J shed 3 bases, with 9 bases lying between them. Germline V CDR1 and CDR2: MDHEN, SYDVKM. In nucleotides, the CDR3 is TGTGCCAGCAGTTGGGGCCAGGACTATGGCTACACCTTC. Its protein product is CASSWGQDYGYTF.

This chain connects TRBV7-9 to TRBJ2-5; TRBD1 agrees at 7 bases. Unmatched junction bases numbered 6, after V lost 11 bases and J lost 3 bases. Germline CDR1 SEHNR, CDR2 FQNEAQ (reference sequence). The length of the CDR3 is 12 residues. The CDR3 DNA reads TGTGCCTTCGTCGGGACAGAAGAGACCCAGTACTTC. This sequence encodes CAFVGTEETQYF. Looking up the rest from reference TRBV7-9 and TRBJ2-5 gives the full variable domain: DTGVSQNPRHKITKRGQNVTFRCDPISEHNRLYWYRQTLGQGPEFLTYFQNEAQLEKSRLLSDRFSAERPKGSFSTLEIQRTEQGDSAMYLCAFVGTEETQYFGPGTRLLVL.

The chain employs TRBV6-1 and TRBJ2-1; maybe TRBD2 (5 bases). V lost 2 bases and J lost 8, with 22 bases in between. This CDR3 has 17 residues. The V gene's germline CDR1 is MNHNS and CDR2 SASEGT. This CDR3 is CASSESITRRIKDEQFF. In DNA, the CDR3 is TGTGCCAGCAGTGAATCAATTACTAGGAGGATTAAGGATGAGCAGTTCTTC.

V usage is TRBV24-1 and J usage is TRBJ1-3; tentatively, D is TRBD1 (5 bases). The CDR3 loop spans 15 amino acids. The germline V and J ends were trimmed by 3 bases and 2 bases, with 10 bases remaining between them. The germline V gene encodes CDR1 KGHDR and CDR2 SFDVKD. This CDR3 reads CATSDPRGAGNTIYF. The CDR3 coding sequence is TGTGCCACCAGTGATCCGCGGGGGGCTGGAAACACCATATATTTT.

The V call is TRBV3-1 (or the pseudogene TRBV3-2), the J call TRBJ2-1, with a possible D match to TRBD2 (7 bases). This CDR3 region has 15 residues. Germline assignment: CDR1 LGHDT and CDR2 YNNKEL (reference sequence). V was trimmed by 4 bases and J by 3 bases, leaving 13 bases between them. The chain's CDR3 is CASSPTGGGYNEQFF. The CDR3 DNA follows: TGTGCCAGCAGCCCCACGGGGGGCGGCTACAATGAGCAGTTCTTC.

The chain couples TRBV7-9 to TRBJ1-2; 12 nucleotides match TRBD1. The length of the CDR3 is 15 residues. Germline values: CDR1 SEHNR, CDR2 FQNEAQ (reference sequence). The junction had 9 bases not matched to a gene; V was cut back by 5 bases and J by 8 bases. In DNA form, the CDR3 reads TGTGCCAGCAGCACCCCGGGACAGGGGGCAAGAGGCTACACCTTC. The encoded protein is CASSTPGQGARGYTF.

CDR3: CASSAPGLAGDTGELFF. The CDR3 region has the DNA TGTGCCAGCAGTGCGCCCGGACTAGCGGGAGACACCGGGGAGCTGTTTTTT. This sequence joins TRBV2 and TRBJ2-2, with 13 bases that match TRBD2. The CDR3 has 17 amino acids. The germline CDR1 and CDR2 sequences are SNHLY and FYNNEI. Trimming removed 4 bases from V and 3 bases from J; junction bases left unmatched: 5.

This chain uses TRBV14 with TRBJ2-5; TRBD2 agrees at 10 bases. Germline V CDR1 and CDR2: SGHDN, FVKESK. There are 16 residues in the CDR3. The V segment lost 0 bases and the J segment 5 bases; nucleotides outside the gene matches: 6. DNA of the CDR3: TGTGCCAGCAGCCAAGAGACTAGCGGGCAGTACGAGACCCAGTACTTC. Its translation: CASSQETSGQYETQYF.

The gene calls are TRBV10-1 and TRBJ2-7; 14 nucleotides line up with TRBD2. Trimming took 6 bases from V and 6 from J; bases not matched to a gene: 19. The germline gives CDR1 WNHNN, CDR2 SYGVQD (reference sequence). The CDR3 runs to 19 residues. The CDR3 protein is CASRVLRVQGLAGGSEQYF. Here the CDR3 DNA reads TGCGCCAGCAGGGTCCTCCGGGTACAAGGACTAGCGGGAGGAAGCGAGCAGTACTTC.

The table lists this clone with a count of one. CDR3 nucleotides: TGTGCCAGCAGTTGGACAGGGGGAGATGAAAAACTGTTTTTT. Its translation: CASSWTGGDEKLFF. This chain uses TRBV28 with TRBJ1-4; 10 bases agree with TRBD1. This CDR3 has 14 residues. Germline V gives CDR1 MDHEN, CDR2 SYDVKM. The V gene end was trimmed by 4 bases and the J gene end by 6 bases; junction bases not matched to a gene: 2.

The J gene is TRBJ2-3, the V gene TRBV5-1, with D possibly matching TRBD2 (6 bases). Germline assignment: CDR1 SGHRS and CDR2 YFSETQ. V was cut by 3 bases and J by 3 bases, with 8 bases left in between. The CDR3 extends over 13 amino acids. CDR3: CASSSGLTDTQYF. CDR3 coding DNA: TGCGCCAGCAGCTCGGGACTTACAGATACGCAGTATTTT.

CDR3 DNA sequence: TGTGCCTGGAGGGACAGGGAAGGGCAGCCCCAGCATTTT. It translates to CAWRDREGQPQHF. The rearrangement uses TRBV30 and TRBJ1-5, with 8 bases identical to TRBD1. Germline CDR1 reads GTSNPN; CDR2 reads SVGIG (reference sequence). This CDR3 region has 13 residues. The junction had 5 bases not matched to a gene; V was cut back by 3 bases and J by 7 bases.

The chain uses TRBV27 and TRBJ2-6, with TRBD1 as a possible D gene (6 bases). Looked up from germline, CDR1 is MNHEY and CDR2 is SMNVEV (reference sequence). Trimming left V 3 bases short and J 0 bases short, with 12 bases between. This CDR3 is 17 amino acids long. CDR3 region: CASSLGAPISGANVLTF. CDR3 DNA: TGTGCCAGCAGTTTGGGGGCTCCAATCTCTGGGGCCAACGTCCTGACTTTC.

This clone has a single count. The chain is built from TRBV3-1 (or the pseudogene TRBV3-2) and TRBJ2-5, with TRBD2 matching 8 bases. The ends lost 0 bases at V and 5 bases at J; junction bases unmatched: 8. CDR3 length equals 16 residues. Germline V lookup: CDR1 LGHDT, CDR2 YNNKEL (reference sequence). The CDR3 loop is CASSQDPAGGSETQYF. CDR3 sequence (DNA): TGTGCCAGCAGCCAAGATCCGGCGGGGGGCAGCGAGACCCAGTACTTC.

The chain joins TRBV27 to TRBJ2-1; 9 positions match TRBD2. The V gene's germline CDR1 is MNHEY and CDR2 SMNVEV (reference sequence). With V trimmed by 9 bases and J by 9 bases, 9 bases remained unmatched. The CDR3 consists of 13 residues. The CDR3 sequence is CASRAGGPSEQFF. DNA for the CDR3: TGTGCCAGTCGGGCGGGAGGGCCAAGTGAGCAGTTCTTC.

The V and J genes are TRBV15 and TRBJ2-7; 9 nucleotides line up with TRBD1. The CDR3 has 15 amino acids. V shed 2 bases, J shed 4 bases, and the junction held 6 bases outside the gene matches. CDR1 is LNHNV, CDR2 YYDKDF, per germline (reference sequence). CDR3 coding DNA: TGTGCCACCAGCAGACCCACAGGGGGCGGGTACGAGCAGTACTTC. Amino acid sequence: CATSRPTGGGYEQYF.

The CDR3 DNA is TGTGCCAGCAGCCCCACGGCGGGGACGGAGACCCAGTACTTC. This translates into CASSPTAGTETQYF. The chain couples TRBV7-2 to TRBJ2-5; possibly TRBD2 for D (6 bases). The CDR3 contains 14 residues. V was pared by 5 bases and J by 5 bases, with 15 bases between. Per germline, CDR1 SGHTA and CDR2 FQGNSA.

The chain has TRBV5-1 and TRBJ2-7; TRBD1 is a possible D gene (6 bases). The CDR3 sequence is 15 residues long. The germline V gene has CDR1 SGHRS and CDR2 YFSETQ. Trimming stripped 4 bases from V and 0 bases from J, with 14 bases between. In nucleotides, the CDR3 is TGCGCCAGCAGCGTCATCCCAGGGGCCTCCTACGAGCAGTACTTC. It specifies CASSVIPGASYEQYF.

V gene TRBV23-1 combines with J gene TRBJ2-7, with D perhaps TRBD1 (5 bases). TRBV23-1 is an open reading frame whose function is uncertain. CDR3 length equals 14 residues. The V end lost 4 bases, the J end lost 5 bases, and 15 bases lay between the germline ends. The CDR3 reads CASSLRRRDHEQYF. For the CDR3, the DNA is TGCGCCAGCAGTCTCCGACGCAGGGATCACGAGCAGTACTTC.

This sequence joins TRBV6-5 and TRBJ2-2, with TRBD1 as a possible D gene (6 bases). This CDR3 comprises 14 residues. V lost 2 bases, J lost 2 bases, and 6 bases lay in between. The V gene's germline CDR1 is MNHEY and CDR2 SVGAGI. The CDR3 loop is CASSYGGNTGELFF. The CDR3 bases are TGTGCCAGCAGTTACGGGGGCAACACCGGGGAGCTGTTTTTT.

The V gene is TRBV19, the J gene TRBJ2-5; TRBD2 agrees at 8 bases. The germline gives CDR1 LNHDA, CDR2 SQIVND (reference sequence). The CDR3 runs 13 residues. V lost 5 bases and J lost 4; bases outside the gene matches: 3. CDR3 sequence reads: CASSPRGGETQYF. The CDR3 nucleotides read TGTGCCAGTAGTCCCCGGGGGGGAGAGACCCAGTACTTC.

The chain uses TRBV11-2 and TRBJ2-1; tentative D call: TRBD2 (7 bases). The CDR3 consists of 16 residues. Germline CDR1 is SGHAT and CDR2 is FQNNGV. Trimming shortened V by 6 bases and J by 1 base, and 16 bases separated the two germline ends. CDR3 residues: CASRTSRGASYNEQFF. CDR3 nucleotide sequence: TGTGCCAGCAGAACTAGTCGGGGGGCTTCCTACAATGAGCAGTTCTTC. The variable domain in full, completed from reference TRBV11-2 and TRBJ2-1, reads EAGVAQSPRYKIIEKRQSVAFWCNPISGHATLYWYQQILGQGPKLLIQFQNNGVVDDSQLPKDRFSAERLKGVDSTLKIQPAKLEDSAVYLCASRTSRGASYNEQFFGPGTRLTVL.

The V call is TRBV28, the J call TRBJ2-3, with 9 positions matching TRBD2. The CDR3 sequence is 16 residues long. Trimming at V came to 3 bases and at J to 1 base, leaving 5 bases not matched to a gene. From germline, CDR1 is MDHEN and CDR2 SYDVKM. CDR3 region: CASSLISGGGTDTQYF. The CDR3 DNA follows: TGTGCCAGCAGTTTGATTAGCGGGGGTGGCACAGATACGCAGTATTTT.

V and J are TRBV4-1 and TRBJ1-6, with 8 bases that match TRBD1. CDR1 and CDR2 (germline): MGHRA, YSYEKL. The V and J ends lost 0 bases and 7 bases, in that order; junction bases with no gene match: 5. The CDR3 is 16 amino acids. The CDR3 region has the DNA TGCGCCAGCAGCCAAGAGGACAGGGATGGGAATTCACCCCTCCACTTT. It codes for CASSQEDRDGNSPLHF.

V gene TRBV6-6 combines with J gene TRBJ2-7; D may be TRBD1 (6 bases). Germline CDR1 MNHNY, CDR2 SVGAGI (reference sequence). The CDR3 totals 16 residues. Trimming took 0 bases from V and 5 from J, leaving 17 bases between them. CDR3 amino acids: CASSYSTGRRKDEQYF. Here the CDR3 DNA reads TGTGCCAGCAGTTACTCGACAGGTAGGAGGAAGGACGAGCAGTACTTC.